The source of this T cell receptor (beta chain) is a study of T cells in Graves' hyperthyroidism and ophthalmopathy. Study-wide results and caveats: The blood repertoire included most of the expanded thyroid clonotypes above 0.001.

The table lists this clonotype with many counts. Its target is not known. Germline V gene lookup returns CDR1 SGHNT and CDR2 YYREEE (reference sequence). V gave up 4 bases and J gave up 6 bases, with 13 bases separating them. CDR3 length equals 13 residues. Uncontrolled infection, other autoimmune disease, pregnancy and lactation each barred patients from inclusion. Amplified regions were TCR beta CDR3 sequences from RNA transcripts. When the TCR CDR3 underwent first-round RT-PCR, the HTBI primer set was used. TCRdb called the multiplex PCR reads again in MiXCR, with one record for every CDR3 protein. The table includes 550,000 to 800,000 distinct CDR3 sequences, 17% detected once.

J is TRBJ1-2 and V is TRBV5-4; D may be TRBD1 (6 bases). Sequenced sample: blood. The source of this sequence is a man between 45 and 60 years old with Graves' hyperthyroidism. The chain's CDR3 is CASSIQGVDGYTF. CDR3 in DNA: TGTGCCAGCAGCATACAGGGTGTCGATGGCTACACCTTC.